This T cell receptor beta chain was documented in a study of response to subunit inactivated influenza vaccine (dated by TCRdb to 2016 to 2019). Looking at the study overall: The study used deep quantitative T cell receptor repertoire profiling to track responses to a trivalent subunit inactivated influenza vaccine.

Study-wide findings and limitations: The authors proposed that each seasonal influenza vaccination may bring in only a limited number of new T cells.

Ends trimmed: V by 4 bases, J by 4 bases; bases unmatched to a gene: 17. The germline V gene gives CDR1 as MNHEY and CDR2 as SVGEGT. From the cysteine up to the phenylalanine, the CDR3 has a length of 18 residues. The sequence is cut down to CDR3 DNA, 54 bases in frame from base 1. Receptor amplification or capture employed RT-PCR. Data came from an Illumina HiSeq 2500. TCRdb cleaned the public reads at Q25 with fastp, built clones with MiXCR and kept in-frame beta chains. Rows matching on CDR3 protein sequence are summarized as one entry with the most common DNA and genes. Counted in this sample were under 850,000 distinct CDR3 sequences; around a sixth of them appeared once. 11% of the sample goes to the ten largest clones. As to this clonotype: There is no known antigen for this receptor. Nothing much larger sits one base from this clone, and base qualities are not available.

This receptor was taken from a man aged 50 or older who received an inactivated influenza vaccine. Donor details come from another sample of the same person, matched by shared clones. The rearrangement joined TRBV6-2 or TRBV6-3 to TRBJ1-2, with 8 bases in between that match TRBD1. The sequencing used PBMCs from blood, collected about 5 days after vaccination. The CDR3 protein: CASSSIRATRTGSYGYTF. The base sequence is TGTGCCAGCAGTTCAATTCGGGCGACGCGGACAGGGAGCTATGGCTACACCTTC.